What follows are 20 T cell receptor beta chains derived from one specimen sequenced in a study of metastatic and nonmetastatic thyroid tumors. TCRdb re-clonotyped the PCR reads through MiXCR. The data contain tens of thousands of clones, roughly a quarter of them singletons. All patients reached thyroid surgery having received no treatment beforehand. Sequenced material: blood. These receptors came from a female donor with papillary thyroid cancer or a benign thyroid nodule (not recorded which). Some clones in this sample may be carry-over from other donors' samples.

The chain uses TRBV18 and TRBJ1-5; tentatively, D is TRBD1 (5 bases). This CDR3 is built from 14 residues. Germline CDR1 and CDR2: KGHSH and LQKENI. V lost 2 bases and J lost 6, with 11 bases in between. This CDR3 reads CASSPGTGAQPQHF. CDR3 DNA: TGTGCCAGCTCACCAGGGACGGGAGCTCAGCCCCAGCATTTT.

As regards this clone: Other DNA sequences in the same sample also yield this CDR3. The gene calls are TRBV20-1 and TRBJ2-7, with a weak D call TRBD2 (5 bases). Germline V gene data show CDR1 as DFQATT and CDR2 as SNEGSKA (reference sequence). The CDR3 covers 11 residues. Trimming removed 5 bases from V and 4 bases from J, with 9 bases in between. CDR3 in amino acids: CSALREYEQYF. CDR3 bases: TGCAGTGCTCTTAGGGAGTACGAGCAGTACTTC.

CDR3 loop: CASSSTSFFGNTEAFF. The CDR3 coding sequence is TGTGCCAGCAGTTCCACCTCCTTCTTTGGGAACACTGAAGCTTTCTTT. The gene calls are TRBV12-3 or TRBV12-4 and TRBJ1-1; D call uncertain. The CDR3 totals 16 residues. Trimming left V 4 bases short and J 1 base short, with 16 bases between.

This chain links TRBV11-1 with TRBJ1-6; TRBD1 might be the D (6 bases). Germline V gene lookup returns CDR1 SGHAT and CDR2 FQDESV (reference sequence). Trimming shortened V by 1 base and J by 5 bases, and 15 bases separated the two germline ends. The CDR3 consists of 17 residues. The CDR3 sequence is CASSLGGGNLDNSPLHF. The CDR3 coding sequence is TGTGCCAGCAGCTTAGGGGGGGGCAACCTTGATAATTCACCCCTCCACTTT.

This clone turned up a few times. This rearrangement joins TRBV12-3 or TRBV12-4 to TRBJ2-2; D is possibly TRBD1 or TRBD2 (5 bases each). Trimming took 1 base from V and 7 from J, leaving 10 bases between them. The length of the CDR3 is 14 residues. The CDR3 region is CASSLGGSGGELFF. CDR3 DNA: TGTGCCAGCAGTTTAGGGGGGTCCGGCGGGGAGCTGTTTTTT.

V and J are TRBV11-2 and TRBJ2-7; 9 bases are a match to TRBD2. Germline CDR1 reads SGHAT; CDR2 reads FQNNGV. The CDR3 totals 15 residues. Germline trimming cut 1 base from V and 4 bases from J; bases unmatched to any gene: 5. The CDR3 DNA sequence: TGTGCCAGCAGCTTAGCTAGCGGGACGAAATACGAGCAGTACTTC. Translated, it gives CASSLASGTKYEQYF.

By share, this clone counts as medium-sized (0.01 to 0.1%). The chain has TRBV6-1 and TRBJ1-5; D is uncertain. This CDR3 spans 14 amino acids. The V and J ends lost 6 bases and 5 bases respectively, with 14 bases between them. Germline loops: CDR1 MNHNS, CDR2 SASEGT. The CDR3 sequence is CASSPLAGYQPQHF. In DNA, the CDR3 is TGTGCCAGCAGCCCATTAGCAGGTTATCAGCCCCAGCATTTT.

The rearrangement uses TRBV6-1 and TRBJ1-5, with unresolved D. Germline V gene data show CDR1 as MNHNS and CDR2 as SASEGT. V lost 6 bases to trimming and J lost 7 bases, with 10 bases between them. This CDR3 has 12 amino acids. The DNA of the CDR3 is TGTGCCAGCAGGAAGGTGGGGCAGCCCCAGCATTTT. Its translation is CASRKVGQPQHF.

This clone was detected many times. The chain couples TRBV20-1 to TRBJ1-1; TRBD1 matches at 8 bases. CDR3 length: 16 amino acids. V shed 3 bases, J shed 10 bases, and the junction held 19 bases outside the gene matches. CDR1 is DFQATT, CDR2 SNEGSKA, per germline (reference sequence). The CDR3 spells CSASSTVLGQDGGAFF. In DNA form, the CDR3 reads TGCAGTGCTAGTTCCACAGTATTGGGACAGGACGGCGGAGCTTTCTTT.

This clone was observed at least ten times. The chain's CDR3 is CASSTSGTGANVLTF. The CDR3 DNA is TGTGCCAGCAGCACCTCGGGGACTGGGGCCAACGTCCTGACTTTC. The chain employs TRBV3-1 and TRBJ2-6; possible D gene TRBD2, 5 bases. V lost 5 bases and J lost 2, with 10 bases in between. The germline gives CDR1 LGHDT, CDR2 YNNKEL (reference sequence). This CDR3 is 15 amino acids long. Variable domain in full (rest from reference TRBV3-1 and TRBJ2-6): DTAVSQTPKYLVTQMGNDKSIKCEQNLGHDTMYWYKQDSKKFLKIMFSYNNKELIINETVPNRFSPKSPDKAHLNLHINSLELGDSAVYFCASSTSGTGANVLTFGAGSRLTVL.

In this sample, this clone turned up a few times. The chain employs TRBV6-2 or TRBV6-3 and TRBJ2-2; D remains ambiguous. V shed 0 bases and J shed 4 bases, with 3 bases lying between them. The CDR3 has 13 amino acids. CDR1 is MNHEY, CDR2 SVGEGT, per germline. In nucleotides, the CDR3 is TGTGCCAGCAGTTACTCCCCCACCGGGGAGCTGTTTTTT. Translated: CASSYSPTGELFF.

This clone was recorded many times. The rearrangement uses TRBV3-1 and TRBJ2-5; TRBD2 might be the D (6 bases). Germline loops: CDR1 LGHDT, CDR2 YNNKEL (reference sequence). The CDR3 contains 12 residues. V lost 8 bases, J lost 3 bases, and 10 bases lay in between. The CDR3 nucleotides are TGTGCCAGCCCTGGAGGGGAAGAGACCCAGTACTTC. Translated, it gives CASPGGEETQYF.

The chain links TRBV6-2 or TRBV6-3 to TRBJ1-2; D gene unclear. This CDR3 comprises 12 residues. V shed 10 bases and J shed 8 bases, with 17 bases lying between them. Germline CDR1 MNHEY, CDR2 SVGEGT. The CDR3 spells CATEANLRGYTF. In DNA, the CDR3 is TGTGCCACCGAGGCGAATTTGCGGGGCTACACCTTC.

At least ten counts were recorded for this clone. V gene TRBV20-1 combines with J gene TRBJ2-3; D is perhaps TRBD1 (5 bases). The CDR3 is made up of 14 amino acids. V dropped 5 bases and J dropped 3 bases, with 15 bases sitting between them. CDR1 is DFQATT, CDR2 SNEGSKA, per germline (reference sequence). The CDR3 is CSAYRPGLTDTQYF. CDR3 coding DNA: TGCAGTGCTTACAGGCCTGGTCTTACAGATACGCAGTATTTT.

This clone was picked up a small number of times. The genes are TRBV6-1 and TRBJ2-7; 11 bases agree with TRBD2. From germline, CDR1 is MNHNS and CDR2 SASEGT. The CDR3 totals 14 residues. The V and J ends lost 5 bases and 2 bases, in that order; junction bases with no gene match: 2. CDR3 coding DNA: TGTGCCAGCAGTCAGACTAGCGGGACCTACGAGCAGTACTTC. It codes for CASSQTSGTYEQYF.

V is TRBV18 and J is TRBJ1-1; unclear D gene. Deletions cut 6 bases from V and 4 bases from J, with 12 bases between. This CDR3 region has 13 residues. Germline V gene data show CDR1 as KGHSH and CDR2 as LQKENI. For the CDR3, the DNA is TGTGCCAGCTCCCTGACAAGCGGCACTGAAGCTTTCTTT. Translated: CASSLTSGTEAFF.

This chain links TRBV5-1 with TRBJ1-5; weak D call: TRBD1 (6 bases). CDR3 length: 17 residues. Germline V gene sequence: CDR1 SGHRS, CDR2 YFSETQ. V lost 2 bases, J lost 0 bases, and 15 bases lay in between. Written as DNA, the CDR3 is TGCGCCAGCAGCTTAACCCCGGGACACAATAGCAATCAGCCCCAGCATTTT. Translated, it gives CASSLTPGHNSNQPQHF.

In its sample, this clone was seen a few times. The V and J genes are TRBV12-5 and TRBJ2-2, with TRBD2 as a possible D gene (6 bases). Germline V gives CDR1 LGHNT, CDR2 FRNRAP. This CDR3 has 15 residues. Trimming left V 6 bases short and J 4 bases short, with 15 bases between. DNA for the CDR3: TGTGCTAGTGGCGCGCCGGGACTCCCCACCGGGGAGCTGTTTTTT. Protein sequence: CASGAPGLPTGELFF. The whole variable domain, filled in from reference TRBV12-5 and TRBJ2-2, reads DARVTQTPRHKVTEMGQEVTMRCQPILGHNTVFWYRQTMMQGLELLAYFRNRAPLDDSGMPKDRFSAEMPDATLATLKIQPSEPRDSAVYFCASGAPGLPTGELFFGEGSRLTVL.

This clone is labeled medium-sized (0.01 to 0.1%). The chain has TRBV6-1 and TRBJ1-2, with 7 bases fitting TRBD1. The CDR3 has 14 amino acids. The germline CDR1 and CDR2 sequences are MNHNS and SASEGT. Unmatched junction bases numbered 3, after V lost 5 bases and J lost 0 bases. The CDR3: CASSPQGANYGYTF. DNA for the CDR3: TGTGCCAGCAGTCCCCAGGGGGCTAACTATGGCTACACCTTC.

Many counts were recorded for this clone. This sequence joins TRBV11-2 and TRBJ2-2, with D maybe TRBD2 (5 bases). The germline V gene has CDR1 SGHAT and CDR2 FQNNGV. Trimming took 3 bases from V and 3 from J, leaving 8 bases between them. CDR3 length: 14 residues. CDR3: CASSLRGYTGELFF. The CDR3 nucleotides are TGTGCCAGCAGCTTGAGAGGGTACACCGGGGAGCTGTTTTTT.